This T cell receptor beta chain was recovered during a study of early T cells in non-severe SARS-CoV-2 infection. For the study at large: Unsorted whole blood bulk RNA was sequenced, with unpaired chains. Study-level results: Private and CD4 specificities were missed by VDJdb matching, skewed to anti-spike CD8.

A remark on this clonotype: Its antigen is unidentified.

Unique molecular identifiers were attached to individual cDNA molecules. TCRdb re-called the 5' RACE reads through MiXCR, storing one row per CDR3 protein. The repertoire holds 30,000 to 45,000 distinct CDR3 sequences, with less than 6.5% as singletons. J was trimmed by 1 base and V by 4 bases; bases with no gene match: 9. The germline gives CDR1 SGDLS, CDR2 YYNGEE. The CDR3 extends over 16 amino acids. What was sequenced was whole blood. The chain links TRBV9 to TRBJ2-3; 7 positions match TRBD1. This sequence originates from an adult who was a healthcare worker with PCR-confirmed SARS-CoV-2 infection or an uninfected control (not recorded which). The CDR3 spells CASSPPGDRGTDTQYF. CDR3 DNA: TGTGCCAGCAGCCCCCCCGGAGACAGGGGCACAGATACGCAGTATTTT.